The source of this T cell receptor beta chain is a study of regulatory T cells in long-lasting Graves disease. Building of the TCR beta libraries involved iRepertoire HTBI primers and Arm-PCR of CDR3 regions. TCRdb processed the multiplex PCR reads anew with MiXCR; each CDR3 protein has one entry. The sample shows 250,000 to 400,000 distinct CDR3 sequences, 15% to 20% of them seen only once. There are a few counts of this clonotype. Described time point: newly diagnosed GD, antithyroid drugs for less than 3 months. The TCR library used RNA extracted from PBMCs. Trimming removed 1 base from V and 5 bases from J, with 11 bases in between. CDR3 size: 14 residues. The germline V gene has CDR1 SGHDN and CDR2 FVKESK.

The rearrangement uses TRBV14 and TRBJ2-5; D not certain. The source is a female donor with Graves disease. The specimen was peripheral blood mononuclear cells (PBMCs), collected at new diagnosis, from a patient treated with antithyroid drugs. In nucleotides, the CDR3 is TGTGCCAGCAGCCAAGGGTGGGGTTCGGAGACCCAGTACTTC. Translating gives CASSQGWGSETQYF.